One and the same sample provided the 21 T cell receptor beta chains below, sequenced in a study of T cells in Graves' hyperthyroidism and ophthalmopathy. Amplification targeted TCR beta CDR3 regions from RNA transcripts. First-round RT-PCR with HTBI primers amplified the TCR CDR3 region. TCRdb recomputed calls from the multiplex PCR reads with MiXCR, one row per CDR3 protein. Of 500,000 to 550,000 distinct CDR3 sequences in the sample, less than 25% are singletons; the top ten hold 26%. The sequenced material came from blood. The receptors shown here come from a man between 18 and 35 years old with Graves' hyperthyroidism.

The rearrangement joins TRBV28 to TRBJ1-2; 7 bases are a match to TRBD1. Germline trimming cut 5 bases from V and 6 bases from J; bases unmatched to any gene: 3. Germline values: CDR1 MDHEN, CDR2 SYDVKM. The CDR3 is 12 amino acids. As DNA, the CDR3 is TGTGCCAGCAGTGGGGACAGACATGGCTACACCTTC. This gives the protein CASSGDRHGYTF.

This clonotype was seen many times. V is TRBV12-3 or TRBV12-4 and J is TRBJ1-1; D uncertain. V lost 7 bases and J lost 1, with 7 bases in between. This CDR3 has 12 amino acids. As DNA, the CDR3 is TGTGCCAGCACCCCGTCGAACACTGAAGCTTTCTTT. Its protein product is CASTPSNTEAFF.

This clonotype was observed a handful of times. V and J are TRBV5-1 and TRBJ1-3; a possible D gene is TRBD1 (5 bases). Trimming took 4 bases from V and 4 from J, leaving 15 bases between them. CDR3 length: 15 amino acids. The germline gives CDR1 SGHRS, CDR2 YFSETQ. The CDR3 protein is CASSPRGAAGNTIYF. The CDR3 coding sequence is TGCGCCAGCAGCCCCCGAGGGGCCGCCGGAAACACCATATATTTT.

This clonotype was found many times. The chain carries TRBV5-5 and TRBJ1-2; maybe TRBD1 (6 bases). This CDR3 has 14 residues. V lost 4 bases and J 4 bases, leaving 14 bases between the germline ends. CDR1 is SGHKS, CDR2 YYEKEE, per germline (reference sequence). This CDR3 reads CASSPEDSFYGYTF. The CDR3 bases are TGTGCCAGCAGCCCTGAGGACAGCTTCTATGGCTACACCTTC.

This clonotype showed up many times. The chain couples TRBV28 to TRBJ2-4; D remains ambiguous. Trimming removed 5 bases at V and 3 bases at J, with 11 bases between. Germline V gives CDR1 MDHEN, CDR2 SYDVKM. The CDR3 has 14 amino acids. The CDR3 DNA is TGTGCCAGCAGTCCCCCACGAGGCAAAAACATTCAGTACTTC. This codes for CASSPPRGKNIQYF.

On this clonotype: Just one base apart from a much larger clone, this may be a read error. The chain combines TRBV28 with TRBJ2-6; a weak D match, TRBD1 (5 bases). The germline CDR1 and CDR2 sequences are MDHEN and SYDVKM. This CDR3 has 16 amino acids. The CDR3 DNA is TGTGCCAGCAGTCCGACCCGAAGCTCTGGGGCCTACGTCCTGACTTTC. It specifies CASSPTRSSGAYVLTF.

This clonotype has a count of ten or more. V and J are TRBV6-1 and TRBJ1-2; the match to TRBD1 covers 12 bases. CDR1 is MNHNS, CDR2 SASEGT, per germline. The CDR3 sequence is 17 residues long. After removal of 0 bases from V and 8 bases from J, the junction contained 10 bases not matched to a gene. The CDR3 sequence: CASSEARPGQGAQGYTF. CDR3 nucleotide sequence: TGTGCCAGCAGTGAAGCCCGCCCGGGACAGGGGGCGCAAGGCTACACCTTC.

The chain is built from TRBV28 and TRBJ1-1; TRBD1 might be the D (6 bases). CDR1 is MDHEN and CDR2 is SYDVKM in the germline V gene. The CDR3 spans 14 residues. The ends were cut back, 5 bases at V and 6 bases at J, with 16 bases in the middle. The CDR3 protein is CASSPPLRTAEAFF. CDR3 DNA: TGTGCCAGCAGTCCCCCGCTTCGGACAGCTGAAGCTTTCTTT.

This clonotype was observed at least ten times. V is TRBV6-1 and J is TRBJ1-2, with a possible D match to TRBD1 (5 bases). CDR1 is MNHNS, CDR2 SASEGT, per germline. The CDR3 extends over 13 amino acids. Trimming removed 7 bases from V and 8 bases from J, with 17 bases in between. CDR3 sequence reads: CASKTQGLGGYTF. The DNA for the CDR3 is TGTGCCAGCAAAACTCAGGGACTAGGGGGCTACACCTTC.

This clonotype was seen at least ten times. The CDR3 here is CSARDVAGGTETQYF. DNA of the CDR3: TGCAGTGCTAGAGATGTAGCGGGGGGAACGGAGACCCAGTACTTC. J is TRBJ2-5 and V is TRBV20-1, with 10 positions matching TRBD2. The CDR3 covers 15 residues. CDR1 is DFQATT and CDR2 is SNEGSKA in the germline V gene (reference sequence). V was pared by 0 bases and J by 5 bases, with 6 bases of the junction left unmatched.

Note on this clonotype: A much larger clone sits a single nucleotide away, making a read error possible. This chain uses TRBV7-8 with TRBJ2-2; perhaps TRBD2 as D (5 bases). This CDR3 is 15 amino acids long. Germline loops: CDR1 SGHVS, CDR2 FQNEAQ. DNA for the CDR3: TGTGCCAGCAGCCGGATTGGTACGAACACCGGGGAGCTGTGTTTT. It specifies CASSRIGTNTGELCF.

The genes are TRBV6-2 or TRBV6-3 and TRBJ2-7; D may be TRBD2 (5 bases). Germline V gene data show CDR1 as MNHEY and CDR2 as SVGEGT. The length of the CDR3 is 13 residues. V dropped 6 bases and J dropped 5 bases, with 14 bases sitting between them. The CDR3 DNA reads as TGTGCCAGCAGGCGACGAGCGGTCAACGAGCAGTACTTC. Translating gives CASRRRAVNEQYF.

This clonotype was observed at least ten times. The gene calls are TRBV6-2 or TRBV6-3 and TRBJ2-7; no clear D gene. This CDR3 has 11 residues. From germline, CDR1 is MNHEY and CDR2 SVGEGT. V was clipped by 5 bases and J by 5 bases, with 7 bases between them. CDR3 sequence reads: CASSDRDEQYF. CDR3 coding DNA: TGTGCCAGCAGTGACCGGGACGAGCAGTACTTC.

This clonotype came up many times. This sequence joins TRBV13 and TRBJ1-5; the D is unclear. Trimming took 1 base from V and 3 from J, leaving 10 bases between them. Germline V gene lookup returns CDR1 PRHDT and CDR2 FYEKMQ (reference sequence). The CDR3 extends over 15 amino acids. The CDR3 region has the DNA TGTGCCAGCAGCTTAGTTTTCGACACCAATCAGCCCCAGCATTTT. As protein: CASSLVFDTNQPQHF.

The rearrangement uses TRBV11-2 and TRBJ1-1, with D unresolved. V was trimmed by 5 bases and J by 0 bases, leaving 16 bases between them. The V gene's germline CDR1 is SGHAT and CDR2 FQNNGV. This CDR3 has 16 amino acids. CDR3 protein: CASSPRAPHLNTEAFF. CDR3 DNA: TGTGCCAGCAGCCCACGGGCCCCCCATTTGAACACTGAAGCTTTCTTT.

V is TRBV28 and J is TRBJ2-5; the match to TRBD2 covers 7 bases. The CDR3 covers 14 residues. V shed 5 bases and J 2 bases; nucleotides not matched to a gene: 5. CDR1 is MDHEN and CDR2 is SYDVKM in the germline V gene. CDR3: CASSERGGQETQYF. The CDR3 bases are TGTGCCAGCAGTGAGCGGGGAGGACAAGAGACCCAGTACTTC.

As for this clonotype: A read error may explain this, as a much larger clone is one base away. The chain combines TRBV11-2 with TRBJ2-4, with TRBD1 as a possible D gene (6 bases). The length of the CDR3 is 15 residues. The germline V gene has CDR1 SGHAT and CDR2 FQNNGV. CDR3 region: CVSNTLGGPKNIQYF. The CDR3, as DNA: TGTGTCAGCAACACTCTAGGGGGACCCAAAAACATTCAGTACTTC.

This clonotype has a handful of counts. The chain has TRBV6-1 and TRBJ1-2, with TRBD1 as a possible D gene (5 bases). V lost 8 bases to trimming and J lost 4 bases, with 17 bases between them. CDR3 size: 14 residues. Looked up from germline, CDR1 is MNHNS and CDR2 is SASEGT. CDR3 residues: CASSMAGPSYGYTF. The CDR3, as DNA: TGTGCCAGCTCCATGGCAGGGCCTTCCTATGGCTACACCTTC.

This clonotype was seen repeatedly, ten times or more. The CDR3 DNA reads TGTGCCAGCAGTGATTGGGGGGCCGGGGAGCTGTTTTTT. This codes for CASSDWGAGELFF. V and J are TRBV6-1 and TRBJ2-2, with a tentative D call TRBD2 (6 bases). The CDR3 length is 13 residues. The ends were cut back, 3 bases at V and 6 bases at J, with 8 bases in the middle. From germline, CDR1 is MNHNS and CDR2 SASEGT.

At least ten counts were recorded for this clonotype. J is TRBJ2-7 and V is TRBV12-3 or TRBV12-4; D call uncertain. The CDR3 loop spans 12 amino acids. The V end was cut by 3 bases, the J end by 7 bases, with 10 bases between. Written as DNA, the CDR3 is TGTGCCAGCAGTTTCGTCCTTGGGGAGCAGTACTTC. This translates into CASSFVLGEQYF.

V gene TRBV19 combines with J gene TRBJ1-5, with 7 nucleotides matching TRBD1. The CDR3 has 18 residues. V dropped 6 bases and J dropped 0; count of bases not matched to a gene: 14. Germline CDR1 LNHDA, CDR2 SQIVND (reference sequence). The CDR3 loop reads CASSPDRFSDYSNQPQHF. DNA for the CDR3: TGTGCCAGTAGCCCGGACAGGTTTTCCGACTATAGCAATCAGCCCCAGCATTTT.